This section outlines one T cell receptor beta chain sequence together with its context. Categorization into cohorts depended on clinical history that participants reported. The CDR3 length is 16 residues. Germline V gene lookup returns CDR1 SGHKS and CDR2 YYEKEE (reference sequence). The V and J ends lost 2 bases and 3 bases, in that order; junction bases with no gene match: 10. The data were obtained in a study of blood T cell repertoires in COVID-19. Only in-frame clones appear in the TCRdb table, and some are missing; sequencing was by immunoSEQ multiplex PCR. The sample shows approximately 440,000 clones, 90% of them seen only once.

The TCR originated in a young man who had recovered from COVID-19. The source material was PBMCs or T cells enriched from blood (not recorded which). V gene TRBV5-5 combines with J gene TRBJ2-7, with 8 bases matching TRBD1. The CDR3 loop is CASSFWGQAAFYEQYF. CDR3 nucleotide sequence: TGTGCCAGCAGCTTTTGGGGACAGGCCGCCTTCTACGAGCAGTACTTC.